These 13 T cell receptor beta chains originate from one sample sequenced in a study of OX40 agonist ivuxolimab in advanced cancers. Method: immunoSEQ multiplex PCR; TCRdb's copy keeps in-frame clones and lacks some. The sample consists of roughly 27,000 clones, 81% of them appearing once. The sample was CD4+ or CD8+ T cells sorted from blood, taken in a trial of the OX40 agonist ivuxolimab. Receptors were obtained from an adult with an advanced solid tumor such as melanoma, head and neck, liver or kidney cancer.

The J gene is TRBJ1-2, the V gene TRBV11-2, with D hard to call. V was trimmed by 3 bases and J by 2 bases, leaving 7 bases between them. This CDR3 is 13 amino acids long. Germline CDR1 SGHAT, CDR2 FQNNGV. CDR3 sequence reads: CASSFRSNYGYTF. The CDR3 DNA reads TGTGCCAGCAGCTTTAGGAGCAACTATGGCTACACCTTC.

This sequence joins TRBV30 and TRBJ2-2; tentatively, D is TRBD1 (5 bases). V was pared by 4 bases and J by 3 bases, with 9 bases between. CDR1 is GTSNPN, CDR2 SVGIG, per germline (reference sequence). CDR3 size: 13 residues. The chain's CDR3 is CAWTGIDTGELFF. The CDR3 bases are TGTGCCTGGACAGGGATTGACACCGGGGAGCTGTTTTTT.

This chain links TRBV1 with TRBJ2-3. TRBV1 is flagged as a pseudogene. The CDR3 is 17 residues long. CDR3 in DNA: TGCACCAGCAGCACCCACCCTTGGGTTGTACGCACAGATACGCAGTATTTT. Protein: CTSSTHPWVVRTDTQYF.

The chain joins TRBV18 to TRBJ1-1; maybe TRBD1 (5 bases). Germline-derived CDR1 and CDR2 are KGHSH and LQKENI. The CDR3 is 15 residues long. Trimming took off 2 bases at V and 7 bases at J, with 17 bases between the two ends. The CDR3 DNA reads TGTGCCAGCTCACCAAATAGAGGCAGGGCTCATGAAGCTTTCTTT. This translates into CASSPNRGRAHEAFF.

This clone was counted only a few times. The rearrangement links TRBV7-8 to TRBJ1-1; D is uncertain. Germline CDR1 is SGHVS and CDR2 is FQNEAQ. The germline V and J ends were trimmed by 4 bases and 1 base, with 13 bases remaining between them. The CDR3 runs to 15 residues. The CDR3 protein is CASSSPGGRNTEAFF. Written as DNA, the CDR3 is TGTGCCAGCAGCTCCCCAGGTGGTAGGAACACTGAAGCTTTCTTT.

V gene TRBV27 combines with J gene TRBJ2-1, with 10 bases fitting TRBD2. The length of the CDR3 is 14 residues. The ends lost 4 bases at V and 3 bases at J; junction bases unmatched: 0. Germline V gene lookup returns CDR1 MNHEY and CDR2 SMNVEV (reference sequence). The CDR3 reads CASSWTSGYNEQFF. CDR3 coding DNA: TGTGCCAGCAGTTGGACTAGCGGCTACAATGAGCAGTTCTTC.

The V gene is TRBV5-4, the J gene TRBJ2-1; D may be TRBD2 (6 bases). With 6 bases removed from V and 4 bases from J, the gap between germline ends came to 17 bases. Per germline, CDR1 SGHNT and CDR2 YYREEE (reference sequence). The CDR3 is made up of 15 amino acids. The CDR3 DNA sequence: TGTGCCAGCACCCCCGGGGCGGGGAGATACAATGAGCAGTTCTTC. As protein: CASTPGAGRYNEQFF.

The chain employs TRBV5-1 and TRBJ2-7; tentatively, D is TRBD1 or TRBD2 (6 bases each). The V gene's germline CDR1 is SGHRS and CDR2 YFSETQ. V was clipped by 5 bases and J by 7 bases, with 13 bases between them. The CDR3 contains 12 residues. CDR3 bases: TGCGCCAGCAGGACAGGTGCGGGGGAGCAGTACTTC. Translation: CASRTGAGEQYF.

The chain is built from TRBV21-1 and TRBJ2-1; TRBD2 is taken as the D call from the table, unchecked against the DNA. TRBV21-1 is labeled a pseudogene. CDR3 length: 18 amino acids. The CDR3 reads CASSKRTSGMAYYNEQFF. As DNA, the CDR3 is TGTGCCAGCAGCAAAAGGACTAGCGGGATGGCCTACTACAATGAGCAGTTCTTC.

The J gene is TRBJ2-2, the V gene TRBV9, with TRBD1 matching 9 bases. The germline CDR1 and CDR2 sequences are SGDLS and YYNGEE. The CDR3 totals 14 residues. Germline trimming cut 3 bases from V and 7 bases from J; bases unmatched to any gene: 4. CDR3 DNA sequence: TGTGCCAGCAGCGCCGGGACAGGGTACGGGGAGCTGTTTTTT. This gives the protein CASSAGTGYGELFF.

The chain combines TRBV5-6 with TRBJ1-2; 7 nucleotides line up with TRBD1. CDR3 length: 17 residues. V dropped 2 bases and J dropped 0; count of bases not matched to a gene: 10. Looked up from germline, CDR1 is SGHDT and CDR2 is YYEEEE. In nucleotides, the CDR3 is TGTGCCAGCAGCTTCCCCACGACAGGGCCGGCTAACTATGGCTACACCTTC. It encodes CASSFPTTGPANYGYTF. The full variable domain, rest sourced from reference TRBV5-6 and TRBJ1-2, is DAGVTQSPTHLIKTRGQQVTLRCSPKSGHDTVSWYQQALGQGPQFIFQYYEEEERQRGNFPDRFSGHQFPNYSSELNVNALLLGDSALYLCASSFPTTGPANYGYTFGSGTRLTVV.

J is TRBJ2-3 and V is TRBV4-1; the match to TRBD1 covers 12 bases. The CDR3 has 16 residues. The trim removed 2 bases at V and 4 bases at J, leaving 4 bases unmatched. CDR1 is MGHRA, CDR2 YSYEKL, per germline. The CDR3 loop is CASSQPGQGAADTQYF. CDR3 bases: TGCGCCAGCAGCCAACCGGGACAGGGGGCCGCAGATACGCAGTATTTT.

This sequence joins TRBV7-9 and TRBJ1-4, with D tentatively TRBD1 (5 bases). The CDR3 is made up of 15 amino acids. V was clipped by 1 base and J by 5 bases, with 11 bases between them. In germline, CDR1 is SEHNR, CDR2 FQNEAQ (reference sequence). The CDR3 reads CASSLVGTENEKLFF. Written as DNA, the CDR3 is TGTGCCAGCAGCTTAGTCGGGACCGAAAATGAAAAACTGTTTTTT.